Listed below are T cell receptor beta chains from one sample, sequenced in a study of T cells after yellow fever vaccination. TCRdb itself ran the 5' RACE reads through MiXCR, one entry per CDR3 protein. In the table there are approximately 510,000 distinct CDR3 sequences, about a fifth of which are singletons. This specimen consisted of PBMCs, obtained 21 days after the first yellow fever vaccination. These receptors originate from a young man who received the YFV17D yellow fever vaccine. Both conserved end residues are part of each CDR3. D genes are given only for firm matches. Size values are once, few and many counts, or a class for expanded clones, and some rows have none.

. | TRBJ1-2 | TRBV4-3 | . | CASSQGFPGVNYGYTF | TGCGCCAGCAGCCAAGGCTTTCCGGGGGTAAACTATGGCTACACCTTC
few | TRBJ1-4 | TRBV20-1 | . | CSASIVTNEKLFF | TGCAGTGCCTCGATAGTGACTAATGAAAAACTGTTTTTT
. | TRBJ2-3 | TRBV12-3/TRBV12-4 | . | CASSASPSSRGVDTQYF | TGTGCCAGCAGTGCCTCCCCCTCTTCGAGGGGAGTGGATACGCAGTATTTT
few | TRBJ2-4 | TRBV4-3 | TRBD1 | CASKKDRAGAKNIQYF | TGCGCCAGCAAAAAGGACAGGGCTGGAGCCAAAAACATTCAGTACTTC
few | TRBJ2-6 | TRBV11-2 | TRBD1 | CASSLRWTGNSGANVLTF | TGTGCCAGCAGCTTAAGGTGGACAGGAAACTCTGGGGCCAACGTCCTGACTTTC
. | TRBJ1-1 | TRBV4-1 | TRBD1 | CASSQGGSATRDSAEAFF | TGCGCCAGCAGCCAAGGTGGGTCAGCAACACGGGACAGCGCTGAAGCTTTCTTT
few | TRBJ2-1 | TRBV28 | . | CASSETGGTGEQFF | TGTGCCAGCAGTGAAACAGGAGGGACGGGTGAGCAGTTCTTC
. | TRBJ2-3 | TRBV6-2/TRBV6-3 | . | CASDGVFSTDTQYF | TGTGCCAGCGACGGGGTCTTTAGCACAGATACGCAGTATTTT
. | TRBJ2-2 | TRBV28 | . | CASRHQGNTGELFF | TGTGCCAGCAGGCATCAGGGGAACACCGGGGAGCTGTTTTTT
many | TRBJ1-2 | TRBV19 | TRBD1 | CASSRQGAIGSYGYTF | TGTGCCAGTAGCCGACAGGGGGCAATTGGAAGCTATGGCTACACCTTC
few | TRBJ2-2 | TRBV7-3 | . | CASSRTAPNTGELFF | TGTGCCAGCAGCCGGACTGCCCCGAACACCGGGGAGCTGTTTTTT
many | TRBJ2-1 | TRBV5-1 | . | CASSLEGLSHNEQFF | TGCGCCAGCAGCTTGGAGGGGCTTTCACACAATGAGCAGTTCTTC
. | TRBJ2-5 | TRBV7-9 | . | CASSFGGIGETQYF | TGTGCCAGCAGCTTTGGGGGGATAGGAGAGACCCAGTACTTC
few | TRBJ2-1 | TRBV12-3/TRBV12-4 | TRBD2 | CASSPGTTKHEQFF | TGTGCCAGCAGCCCCGGGACTACTAAACATGAGCAGTTCTTC
. | TRBJ1-2 | TRBV7-2 | . | CASSLAAGYYGYTF | TGTGCCAGCAGCTTAGCGGCAGGATACTATGGCTACACCTTC
. | TRBJ1-6 | TRBV7-7 | . | CASSLVFRDSYNSPLHF | TGTGCTAGCAGCTTAGTCTTCCGGGACTCCTATAATTCACCCCTCCACTTT
. | TRBJ1-6 | TRBV7-8 | . | CASSPSGRQNSPLHF | TGTGCCAGCAGCCCGAGCGGGCGCCAAAATTCACCCCTCCACTTT
few | TRBJ2-5 | TRBV5-6 | TRBD2 | CASSLIAGGIETQYF | TGTGCCAGCAGCTTGATTGCGGGGGGGATAGAGACCCAGTACTTC
few | TRBJ2-5 | TRBV11-1 | . | CASSLAPIRSDRDGLQETQYF | TGTGCCAGCAGCTTAGCCCCAATCCGATCAGACCGGGACGGATTACAAGAGACCCAGTACTTC
few | TRBJ1-4 | TRBV7-2 | . | CASSPGPTNEKLFF | TGTGCCAGCAGCCCAGGGCCAACTAATGAAAAACTGTTTTTT
. | TRBJ2-6 | TRBV6-4 | TRBD1 | CTSSAYPGQGLSGANVLTF | TGTACCAGCAGTGCTTATCCGGGACAGGGACTTTCTGGGGCCAACGTCCTGACTTTC
. | TRBJ1-5 | TRBV19 | . | CASSIRRDRSNQPQHF | TGTGCCAGTAGTATAAGGAGAGACAGATCAAATCAGCCCCAGCATTTT
. | TRBJ2-2 | TRBV4-3 | . | CASSPVGLGTGELFF | TGCGCCAGCAGCCCTGTGGGGCTCGGCACCGGGGAGCTGTTTTTT
few | TRBJ2-2 | TRBV6-1 | . | CASKRFSTNTGELFF | TGTGCCAGCAAGAGGTTTTCAACGAACACCGGGGAGCTGTTTTTT
few | TRBJ2-5 | TRBV15 | . | CATSRVFGTETQYF | TGTGCCACCAGCAGAGTATTCGGGACAGAGACCCAGTACTTC
. | TRBJ2-2 | TRBV5-1 | TRBD1 | CASSEGTGVGELFF | TGCGCCAGCAGCGAAGGGACAGGGGTCGGGGAGCTGTTTTTT
many | TRBJ1-2 | TRBV12-3/TRBV12-4 | . | CASSPPTVSGYTF | TGTGCCAGCAGTCCGCCGACAGTCAGCGGCTACACCTTC
. | TRBJ2-2 | TRBV7-8 | . | CASSLGWGTGELFF | TGTGCCAGCAGCTTAGGTTGGGGAACCGGGGAGCTGTTTTTT